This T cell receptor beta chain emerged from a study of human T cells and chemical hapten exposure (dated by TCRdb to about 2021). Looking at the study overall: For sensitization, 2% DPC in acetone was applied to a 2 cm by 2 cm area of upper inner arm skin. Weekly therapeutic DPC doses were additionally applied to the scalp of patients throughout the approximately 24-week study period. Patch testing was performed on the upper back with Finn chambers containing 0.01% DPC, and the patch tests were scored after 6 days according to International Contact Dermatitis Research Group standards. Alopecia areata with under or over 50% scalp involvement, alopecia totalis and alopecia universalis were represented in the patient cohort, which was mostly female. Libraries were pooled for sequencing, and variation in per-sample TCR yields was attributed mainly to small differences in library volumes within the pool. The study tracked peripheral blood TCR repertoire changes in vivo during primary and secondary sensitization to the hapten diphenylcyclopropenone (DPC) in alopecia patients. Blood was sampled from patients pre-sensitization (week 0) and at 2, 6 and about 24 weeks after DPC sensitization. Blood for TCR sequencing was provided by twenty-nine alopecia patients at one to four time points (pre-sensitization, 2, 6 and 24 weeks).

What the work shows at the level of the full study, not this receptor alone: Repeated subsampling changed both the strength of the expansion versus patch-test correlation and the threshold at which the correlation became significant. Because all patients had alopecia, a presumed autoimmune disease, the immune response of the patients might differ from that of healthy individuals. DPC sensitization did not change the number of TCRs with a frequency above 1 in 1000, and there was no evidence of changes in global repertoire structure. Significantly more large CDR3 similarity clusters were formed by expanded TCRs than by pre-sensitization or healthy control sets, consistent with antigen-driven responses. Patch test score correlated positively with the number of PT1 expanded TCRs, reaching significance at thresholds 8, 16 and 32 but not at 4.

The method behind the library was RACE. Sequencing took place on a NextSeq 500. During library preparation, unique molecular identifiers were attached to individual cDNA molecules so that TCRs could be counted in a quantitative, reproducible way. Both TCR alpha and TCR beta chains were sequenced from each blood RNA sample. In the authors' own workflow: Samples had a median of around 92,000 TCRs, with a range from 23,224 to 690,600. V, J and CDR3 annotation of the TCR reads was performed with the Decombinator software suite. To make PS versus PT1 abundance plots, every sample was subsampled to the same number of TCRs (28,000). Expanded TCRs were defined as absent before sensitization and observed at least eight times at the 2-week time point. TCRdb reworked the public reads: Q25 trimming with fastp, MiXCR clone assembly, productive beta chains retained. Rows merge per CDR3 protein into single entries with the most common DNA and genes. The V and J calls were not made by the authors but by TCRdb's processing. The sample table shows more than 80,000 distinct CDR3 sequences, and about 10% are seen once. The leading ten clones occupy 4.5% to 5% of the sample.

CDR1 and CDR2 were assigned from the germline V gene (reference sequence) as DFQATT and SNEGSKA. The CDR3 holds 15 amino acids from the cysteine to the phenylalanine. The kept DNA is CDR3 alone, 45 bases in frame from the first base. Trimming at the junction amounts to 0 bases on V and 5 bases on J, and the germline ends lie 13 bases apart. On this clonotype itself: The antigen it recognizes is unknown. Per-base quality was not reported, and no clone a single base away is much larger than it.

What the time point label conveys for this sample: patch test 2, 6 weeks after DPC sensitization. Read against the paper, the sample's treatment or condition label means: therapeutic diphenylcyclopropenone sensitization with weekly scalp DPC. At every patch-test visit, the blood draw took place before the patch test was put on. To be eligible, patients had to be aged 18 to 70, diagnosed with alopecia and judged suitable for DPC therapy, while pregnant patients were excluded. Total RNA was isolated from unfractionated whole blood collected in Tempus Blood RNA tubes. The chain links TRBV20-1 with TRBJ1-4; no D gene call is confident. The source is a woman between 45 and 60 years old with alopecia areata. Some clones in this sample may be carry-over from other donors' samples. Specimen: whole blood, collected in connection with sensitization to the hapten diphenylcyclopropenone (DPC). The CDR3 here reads CSARDLMGENEKLFF. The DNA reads TGCAGTGCTAGAGACCTAATGGGCGAGAATGAAAAACTGTTTTTT.